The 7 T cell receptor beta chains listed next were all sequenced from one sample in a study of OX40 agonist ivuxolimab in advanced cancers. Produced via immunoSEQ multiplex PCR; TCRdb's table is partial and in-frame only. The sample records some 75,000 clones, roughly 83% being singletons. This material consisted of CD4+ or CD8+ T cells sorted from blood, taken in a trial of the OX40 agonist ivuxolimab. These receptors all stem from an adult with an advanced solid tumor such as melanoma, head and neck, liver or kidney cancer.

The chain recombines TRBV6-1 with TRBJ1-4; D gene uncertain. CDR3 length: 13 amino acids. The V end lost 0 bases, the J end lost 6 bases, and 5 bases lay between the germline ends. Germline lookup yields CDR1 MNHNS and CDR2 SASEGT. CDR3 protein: CASSEAQDEKLFF. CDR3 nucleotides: TGTGCCAGCAGTGAAGCCCAAGATGAAAAACTGTTTTTT.

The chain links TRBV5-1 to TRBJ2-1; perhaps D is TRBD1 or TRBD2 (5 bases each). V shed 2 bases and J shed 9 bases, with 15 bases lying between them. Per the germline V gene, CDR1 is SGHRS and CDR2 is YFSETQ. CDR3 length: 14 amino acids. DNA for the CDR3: TGCGCCAGCAGCTTAGGACACGGGGCTAGTGAGCAGTTCTTC. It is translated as CASSLGHGASEQFF. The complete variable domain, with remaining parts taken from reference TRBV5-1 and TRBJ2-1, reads KAGVTQTPRYLIKTRGQQVTLSCSPISGHRSVSWYQQTPGQGLQFLFEYFSETQRNKGNFPGRFSGRQFSNSRSEMNVSTLELGDSALYLCASSLGHGASEQFFGPGTRLTVL.

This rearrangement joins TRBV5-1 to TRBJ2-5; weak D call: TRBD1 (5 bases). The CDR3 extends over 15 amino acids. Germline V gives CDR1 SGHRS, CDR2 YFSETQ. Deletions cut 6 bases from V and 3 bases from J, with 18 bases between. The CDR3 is CASIPPRALKETQYF. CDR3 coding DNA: TGCGCCAGCATCCCTCCCAGGGCGTTGAAAGAGACCCAGTACTTC.

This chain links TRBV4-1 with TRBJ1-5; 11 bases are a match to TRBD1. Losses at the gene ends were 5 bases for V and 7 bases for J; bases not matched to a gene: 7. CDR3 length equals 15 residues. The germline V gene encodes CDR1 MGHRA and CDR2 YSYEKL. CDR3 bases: TGCGCCAGCAGCGAACGGACAGGGGGCGGACAGCCCCAGCATTTT. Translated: CASSERTGGGQPQHF.

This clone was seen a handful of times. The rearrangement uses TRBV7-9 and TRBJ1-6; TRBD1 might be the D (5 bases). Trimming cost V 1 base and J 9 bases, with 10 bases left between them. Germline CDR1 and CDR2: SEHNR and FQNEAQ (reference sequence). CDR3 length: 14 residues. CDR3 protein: CASSLEGDVSPLHF. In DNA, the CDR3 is TGTGCCAGCAGCTTAGAAGGGGATGTTTCACCCCTCCACTTT.

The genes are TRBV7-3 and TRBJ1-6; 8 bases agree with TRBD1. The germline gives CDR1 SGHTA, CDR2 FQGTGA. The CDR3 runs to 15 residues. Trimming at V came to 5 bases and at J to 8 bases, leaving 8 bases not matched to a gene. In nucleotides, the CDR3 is TGTGCCAGCAGCCGAACCGGGACAGGAGATTCACCCCTCCACTTT. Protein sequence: CASSRTGTGDSPLHF.

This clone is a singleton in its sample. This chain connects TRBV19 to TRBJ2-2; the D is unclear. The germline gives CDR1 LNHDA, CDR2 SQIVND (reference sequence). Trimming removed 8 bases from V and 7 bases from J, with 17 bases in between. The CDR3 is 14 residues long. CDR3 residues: CASGPVFLSGELFF. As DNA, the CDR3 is TGTGCCAGTGGCCCTGTGTTCCTTAGCGGGGAGCTGTTTTTT.